This T cell receptor (beta chain) comes out of a study of STAT5B mutations in CD4+ large granular lymphocyte leukemia. Note on this clone: What it binds is unknown.

Buffy coats from healthy blood donors served as controls. Study observations and caveats: Roughly a quarter of private leukemic clonotypes occurred rarely in other patients' non-leukemic repertoires.

In the authors' methods: A productive frequency of 2.59 x 10-5 was the lowest detectable. Profiled with immunoSEQ multiplex PCR; TCRdb holds only in-frame clones, not every one. That table is the source of V, J and clone size, and D and trimming were worked out from the DNA. Here the sample spans around 37,000 clones, about four fifths being singletons. This clonotype was sampled from a human donor in good health. Source material: CD4+ T cells from blood buffy coats.

CDR3 sequence: CASSEESLNTEAFF. As DNA, the CDR3 is TGTGCCAGCAGTGAAGAGAGTTTGAACACTGAAGCTTTCTTT. The chain links TRBV2 to TRBJ1-1, with D unclear. CDR1 SNHLY and CDR2 FYNNEI come from the germline V gene. The CDR3 covers 14 residues. With 1 base removed from V and 0 bases from J, the gap between germline ends came to 6 bases.